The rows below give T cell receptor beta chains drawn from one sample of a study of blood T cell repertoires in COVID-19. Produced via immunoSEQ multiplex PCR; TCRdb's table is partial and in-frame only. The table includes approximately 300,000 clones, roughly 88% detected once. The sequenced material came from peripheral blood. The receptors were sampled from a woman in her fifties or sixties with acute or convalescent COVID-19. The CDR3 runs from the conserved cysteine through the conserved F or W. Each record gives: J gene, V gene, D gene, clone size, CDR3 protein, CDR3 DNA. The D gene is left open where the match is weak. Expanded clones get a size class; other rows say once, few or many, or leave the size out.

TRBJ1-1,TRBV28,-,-,CASRFSDSLGTEAFF,TGTGCCAGCAGATTCTCGGACAGTCTTGGGACTGAAGCTTTCTTT
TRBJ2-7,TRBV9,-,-,CASSPLTAAVPYEQYF,TGTGCCAGCAGCCCCCTGACTGCGGCGGTGCCCTACGAGCAGTACTTC
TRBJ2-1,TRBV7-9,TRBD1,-,CASSFEGQDYNEQFF,TGTGCCAGCAGCTTTGAGGGACAGGATTACAATGAGCAGTTCTTC
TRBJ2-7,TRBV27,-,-,CASSLVGTGPYEQYF,TGTGCCAGCAGTTTAGTGGGAACAGGTCCCTACGAGCAGTACTTC
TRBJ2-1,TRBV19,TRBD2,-,CASSITSLAGRDNEQFF,TGTGCCAGTAGTATAACCTCCCTAGCGGGAAGAGACAATGAGCAGTTCTTC
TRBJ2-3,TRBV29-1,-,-,CSVASGMTDTQYF,TGCAGCGTTGCGAGCGGAATGACAGATACGCAGTATTTT
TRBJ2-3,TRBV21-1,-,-,CASSKQPSGISTDTQYF,TGTGCCAGCAGCAAACAGCCTAGCGGGATTAGCACAGATACGCAGTATTTT
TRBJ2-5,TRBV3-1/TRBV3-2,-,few,CASSHDNFPQTQYF,TGTGCCAGCAGCCATGATAACTTCCCTCAGACCCAGTACTTC
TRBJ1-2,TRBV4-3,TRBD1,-,CASSHTTGGADGYTF,TGCGCCAGCAGCCATACAACAGGGGGCGCGGATGGCTACACCTTC
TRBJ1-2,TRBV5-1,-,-,CASSSGSLDGTYGYTF,TGCGCCAGCAGCTCGGGATCCCTAGACGGAACCTATGGCTACACCTTC
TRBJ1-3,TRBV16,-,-,CASSRAAGNTIYF,TGTGCCAGCAGCCGGGCAGCAGGGAACACCATATATTTT
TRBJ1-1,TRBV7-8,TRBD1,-,CASSHDRADLTNTEAFF,TGTGCCAGCAGCCACGACAGGGCTGACCTGACCAACACTGAAGCTTTCTTT
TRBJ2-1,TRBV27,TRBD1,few,CASSSHGQGGDEQFF,TGTGCCAGCAGTTCCCACGGACAGGGCGGTGATGAGCAGTTCTTC
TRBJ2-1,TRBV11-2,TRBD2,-,CASSLAGGQFF,TGTGCCAGCAGCTTGGCGGGGGGACAGTTCTTC
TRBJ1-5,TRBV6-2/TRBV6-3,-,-,CASTPREGVDQPQHF,TGTGCCAGCACCCCCCGCGAGGGAGTGGATCAGCCCCAGCATTTT
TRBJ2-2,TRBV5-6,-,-,CASSFPTGSGELFF,TGTGCCAGCAGCTTCCCAACAGGGTCCGGGGAGCTGTTTTTT
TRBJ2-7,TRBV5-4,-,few,CASSLVGGLYYEQYF,TGTGCCAGCAGCTTGGTTGGCGGACTTTATTACGAGCAGTACTTC
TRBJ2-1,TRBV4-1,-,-,CASSQDPVSSYNEQFF,TGCGCCAGCAGCCAAGACCCGGTAAGCTCCTACAATGAGCAGTTCTTC
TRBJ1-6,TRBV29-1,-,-,CSAMDSGNSPLHF,TGCAGCGCTATGGACAGTGGGAATTCACCCCTCCACTTT
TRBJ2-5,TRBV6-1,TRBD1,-,CASSGDRPNNLETQYF,TGTGCCAGCAGTGGGGACAGGCCAAACAACTTAGAGACCCAGTACTTC
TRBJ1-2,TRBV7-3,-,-,CASSPSGQLNYGYTF,TGTGCCAGCAGTCCCTCTGGACAGCTGAACTATGGCTACACCTTC
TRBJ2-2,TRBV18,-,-,CASSPQGKANTGELFF,TGTGCCAGCTCACCCCAGGGGAAGGCGAACACCGGGGAGCTGTTTTTT
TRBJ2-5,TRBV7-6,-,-,CASSLFSTGEETQYF,TGTGCCAGCAGCTTATTCTCCACGGGGGAAGAGACCCAGTACTTC
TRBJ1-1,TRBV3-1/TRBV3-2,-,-,CASSKSGVNTEAFF,TGTGCCAGCAGCAAGTCGGGTGTGAACACTGAAGCTTTCTTT
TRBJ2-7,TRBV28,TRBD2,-,CASRLSGDGYEQYF,TGTGCCAGCAGACTTAGCGGGGACGGCTACGAGCAGTACTTC
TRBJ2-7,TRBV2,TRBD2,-,CASGREAYEQYF,TGTGCCAGCGGGAGGGAGGCCTACGAGCAGTACTTC
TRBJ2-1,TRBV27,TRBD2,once,CASRLAGETNEQFF,TGTGCCAGCAGGCTAGCGGGAGAAACTAATGAGCAGTTCTTC
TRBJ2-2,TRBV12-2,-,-,CASRPEGGSASGTGELFF,TGTGCAAGTCGCCCCGAAGGCGGGAGTGCATCGGGCACCGGGGAGCTGTTTTTT
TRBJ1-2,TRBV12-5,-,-,CASGLVLLSAGKGTSYGYTF,TGTGCTAGTGGTTTGGTATTATTATCGGCAGGGAAAGGTACCTCCTATGGCTACACCTTC
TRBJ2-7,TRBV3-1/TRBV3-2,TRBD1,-,CASSPRTGSYEQYF,TGTGCCAGCAGCCCCAGGACAGGGTCCTACGAGCAGTACTTC
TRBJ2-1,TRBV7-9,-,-,CASSLLTGAEQFF,TGTGCCAGCAGCTTATTGACAGGAGCTGAGCAGTTCTTC